This TCR beta chain was found in a study of cytomegalovirus exposure and HLA in healthy donors. Study-level results: One variant, a missense change in DCLRE1C, was linked in a later analysis to TCR beta V- and J-gene trimming. Three CMV-associated chains were confirmed in vitro to be specific for CMV antigens.

Remarks on this clone: Its antigen is not identified.

V was trimmed by 5 bases and J by 0 bases, leaving 16 bases between them. The CDR3 covers 16 residues. Germline V CDR1 and CDR2: SGHRS, YFSETQ. 13 Jbeta primers and 60 Vbeta primers were used for the PCR. The table came from immunoSEQ multiplex PCR; TCRdb's copy has only in-frame clones and leaves some out. The sample includes 70,000 to 100,000 clones, less than 80% of them seen just once. Sequenced sample: PBMCs. The chain combines TRBV5-1 with TRBJ2-3; perhaps TRBD1 as D (6 bases). This TCR derives from a woman aged 50 to 60 in good health and CMV-seropositive. For the CDR3, the DNA is TGCGCCAGCAGTTCAGTCCGGGACAAAAGCACAGATACGCAGTATTTT. Protein sequence: CASSSVRDKSTDTQYF. Together with reference TRBV5-1 and TRBJ2-3, the CDR3 gives the full variable domain: KAGVTQTPRYLIKTRGQQVTLSCSPISGHRSVSWYQQTPGQGLQFLFEYFSETQRNKGNFPGRFSGRQFSNSRSEMNVSTLELGDSALYLCASSSVRDKSTDTQYFGPGTRLTVL.